This passage covers 27 T cell receptor beta chains from one sample sequenced in a study of somatic mutations in cytotoxic T cells in rheumatoid arthritis (dated by TCRdb to about 2017). Libraries were made using the immunoSEQ multiplex PCR assay. This immuneACCESS table, as held by TCRdb, lists in-frame sequences with V and J called but not all clones. Of the missing ones, under half trace to an unresolved V gene in checked studies; the others have no known cause. Counted in this sample were about 16,000 clones; nearly 80% of them appeared once. The ten largest make up 20% to 25% of the sample. The sample comprised CD8+ T cells sorted from blood. These receptor sequences come from an adult with rheumatoid arthritis.

V usage is TRBV5-6 and J usage is TRBJ2-1; D perhaps matches TRBD2 (5 bases). V lost 4 bases and J 5 bases, leaving 16 bases between the germline ends. Germline V lookup: CDR1 SGHDT, CDR2 YYEEEE. The CDR3 contains 15 residues. This chain's CDR3 is CASSTGWSPNNEQFF. The CDR3 DNA reads TGTGCCAGCAGCACGGGGTGGTCTCCCAACAATGAGCAGTTCTTC.

This clone has more than one count but fewer than ten. CDR3 sequence: CASTALADLNTGELFF. The CDR3 DNA reads TGTGCCAGTACCGCGCTAGCGGACCTGAACACCGGGGAGCTGTTTTTT. The chain employs TRBV19 and TRBJ2-2; 7 nucleotides agree with TRBD2. The CDR3 length is 16 residues. With 7 bases clipped from V and 1 base from J, the junction kept 9 bases outside the gene matches. Germline CDR1 and CDR2: LNHDA and SQIVND (reference sequence).

J is TRBJ2-1 and V is TRBV6-6; D may match TRBD1 or TRBD2 (5 bases each). There are 11 residues in the CDR3. The germline V gene has CDR1 MNHNY and CDR2 SVGAGI (reference sequence). V dropped 3 bases and J dropped 9 bases, with 6 bases sitting between them. Written as DNA, the CDR3 is TGTGCCAGCAGTTATGGGGGTGAGCAGTTCTTC. The encoded protein is CASSYGGEQFF.

This chain connects TRBV4-3 to TRBJ2-2, with a weak D call TRBD1 (5 bases). The CDR3 sequence is 19 residues long. The V end was cut by 1 base, the J end by 1 base, with 19 bases between. From germline, CDR1 is LGHNA and CDR2 YSLEER. As DNA, the CDR3 is TGCGCCAGCAGCCAAGGACTTCGAAGGGGCTCGCTGAACACCGGGGAGCTGTTTTTT. Residues: CASSQGLRRGSLNTGELFF.

V usage is TRBV10-2 and J usage is TRBJ2-2; tentative D call: TRBD2 (6 bases). The CDR3 is made up of 14 amino acids. V was pared by 0 bases and J by 5 bases, with 7 bases between. Germline V gene lookup returns CDR1 WSHSY and CDR2 SAAADI. The CDR3 nucleotides read TGCGCCAGCAGTGAGTCGGGGAGGACCGGGGAGCTGTTTTTT. Amino acid sequence: CASSESGRTGELFF.

DNA of the CDR3: TGTGCCAGCACTCCAGACGGGACATTAGCGGATACGCAGTATTTT. Amino acids: CASTPDGTLADTQYF. The chain carries TRBV19 and TRBJ2-3; D possibly corresponds to TRBD1 (6 bases). This CDR3 has 15 residues. The germline gives CDR1 LNHDA, CDR2 SQIVND (reference sequence). V was shortened by 9 bases and J by 6 bases, with 22 bases between the two germline ends.

This chain uses TRBV6-4 with TRBJ2-2; either TRBD1 or TRBD2 may fit D (5 bases each). Germline V CDR1 and CDR2: MRHNA, SNTAGT. V was pared by 0 bases and J by 7 bases, with 18 bases between. The CDR3 runs 17 residues. The CDR3 loop is CASSDSIMGVAVGELFF. DNA for the CDR3: TGTGCCAGCAGTGACTCGATCATGGGGGTCGCAGTCGGGGAGCTGTTTTTT.

The rearrangement uses TRBV9 and TRBJ1-3; a possible D gene is TRBD1 (5 bases). V lost 0 bases and J lost 2, with 12 bases in between. Germline V gene sequence: CDR1 SGDLS, CDR2 YYNGEE. The CDR3 is 16 residues long. CDR3 in amino acids: CASSVGSSGTGNTIYF. The CDR3 coding sequence is TGTGCCAGCAGCGTAGGATCATCAGGGACTGGAAACACCATATATTTT.

The chain uses TRBV9 and TRBJ2-7; D is possibly TRBD1 (6 bases). The V gene's germline CDR1 is SGDLS and CDR2 YYNGEE. The CDR3 loop spans 13 amino acids. V lost 4 bases, J lost 3 bases, and 11 bases lay in between. CDR3 sequence reads: CASSLDSLYEQYF. Written as DNA, the CDR3 is TGTGCCAGCAGCCTGGACAGCCTCTACGAGCAGTACTTC.

The chain has TRBV14 and TRBJ2-7, with 10 bases fitting TRBD2. There are 16 residues in the CDR3. V gave up 0 bases and J gave up 2 bases; unmatched junction bases: 4. Germline values: CDR1 SGHDN, CDR2 FVKESK. This CDR3 reads CASSQDSLAGTYEQYF. For the CDR3, the DNA is TGTGCCAGCAGCCAAGATTCACTAGCGGGGACCTACGAGCAGTACTTC.

This clone was found a few times. The rearrangement links TRBV2 to TRBJ2-5; 9 bases match TRBD1. The CDR3 covers 15 residues. Germline trimming cut 4 bases from V and 0 bases from J; bases unmatched to any gene: 3. Germline V gene data show CDR1 as SNHLY and CDR2 as FYNNEI. The CDR3 sequence is CASSAWDRDQETQYF. The CDR3 DNA follows: TGTGCCAGCAGTGCATGGGACAGGGACCAAGAGACCCAGTACTTC.

V usage is TRBV4-3 and J usage is TRBJ2-7; the match to TRBD2 covers 9 bases. In germline, CDR1 is LGHNA, CDR2 YSLEER. The junction had 3 bases not matched to a gene; V was cut back by 0 bases and J by 6 bases. There are 14 residues in the CDR3. This CDR3 is CASSQEREGFEQYF. The CDR3 nucleotides are TGCGCCAGCAGCCAAGAGCGGGAGGGCTTCGAGCAGTACTTC.

J is TRBJ2-3 and V is TRBV9; D perhaps matches TRBD1 (5 bases). The V end lost 0 bases, the J end lost 0 bases, and 26 bases lay between the germline ends. Per the germline V gene, CDR1 is SGDLS and CDR2 is YYNGEE. The CDR3 is 21 amino acids. The CDR3 loop is CASSVAPGQAQHRISTDTQYF. The CDR3 bases are TGTGCCAGCAGCGTAGCCCCAGGGCAAGCACAGCACAGGATTAGCACAGATACGCAGTATTTT.

J is TRBJ2-7 and V is TRBV27, with no clear D. The CDR3 is made up of 12 amino acids. Germline CDR1 reads MNHEY; CDR2 reads SMNVEV (reference sequence). V shed 5 bases and J shed 0 bases, with 5 bases lying between them. In DNA form, the CDR3 reads TGTGCCAGCAGTATTGACTCCTACGAGCAGTACTTC. Its translation is CASSIDSYEQYF.

The CDR3 nucleotides are TGTGCCAGCAGTGACTCAGTATGGACTGAAGCTTTCTTT. It specifies CASSDSVWTEAFF. The gene calls are TRBV6-4 and TRBJ1-1; D ambiguous. V gave up 0 bases and J gave up 5 bases, with 7 bases separating them. Per the germline V gene, CDR1 is MRHNA and CDR2 is SNTAGT. The CDR3 has 13 residues.

This sequence joins TRBV19 and TRBJ1-3; D ambiguous. CDR1 is LNHDA and CDR2 is SQIVND in the germline V gene (reference sequence). The V end was cut by 5 bases, the J end by 4 bases, with 15 bases between. The CDR3 is 15 amino acids. CDR3 coding DNA: TGTGCCAGTAGTCGTAGGTCGACCCTCGGAAACACCATATATTTT. It encodes CASSRRSTLGNTIYF.

CDR3 amino acids: CASSPGQPDQAFF. The CDR3 nucleotides read TGTGCCAGCAGCCCGGGACAGCCAGACCAAGCTTTCTTT. The V and J genes are TRBV11-3 and TRBJ1-1; 7 nucleotides line up with TRBD1. Germline V gene sequence: CDR1 SGHNT, CDR2 YENEEA. After removal of 5 bases from V and 9 bases from J, the junction contained 9 bases not matched to a gene. The CDR3 totals 13 residues.

The rearrangement joins TRBV27 to TRBJ1-1; 9 bases align to TRBD1. With V trimmed by 2 bases and J by 4 bases, 2 bases remained unmatched. The V gene's germline CDR1 is MNHEY and CDR2 SMNVEV (reference sequence). The CDR3 extends over 14 amino acids. The CDR3 reads CASSLDRGSTEAFF. For the CDR3, the DNA is TGTGCCAGCAGTTTAGACAGGGGGTCCACTGAAGCTTTCTTT.

V and J are TRBV21-1 and TRBJ1-5. TRBV21-1 represents a pseudogene. This CDR3 contains 14 residues. This CDR3 reads CASSTWVCNQPQHF. DNA for the CDR3: TGTGCCAGCAGCACCTGGGTGTGCAATCAGCCCCAGCATTTT.

The J gene is TRBJ2-5, the V gene TRBV10-3; weak D call: TRBD2 (6 bases). CDR3 length: 16 residues. Trimming cost V 3 bases and J 2 bases, with 16 bases left between them. The germline CDR1 and CDR2 sequences are ENHRY and SYGVKD. CDR3 residues: CAISDSTSTDQETQYF. The CDR3 nucleotides read TGTGCCATCAGTGATTCAACTAGCACGGATCAAGAGACCCAGTACTTC.

The chain has TRBV28 and TRBJ1-4; the match to TRBD1 covers 8 bases. The germline gives CDR1 MDHEN, CDR2 SYDVKM. Trimming at V came to 6 bases and at J to 1 base, leaving 10 bases not matched to a gene. CDR3 size: 17 residues. CDR3 in amino acids: CASREPGGARTNEKLFF. CDR3 in DNA: TGTGCCAGCAGGGAGCCAGGGGGCGCAAGAACTAATGAAAAACTGTTTTTT.

This clone was found once. The gene calls are TRBV27 and TRBJ1-1; weak D call: TRBD1 (5 bases). V lost 3 bases, J lost 3 bases, and 8 bases lay in between. Germline V gene data show CDR1 as MNHEY and CDR2 as SMNVEV (reference sequence). The CDR3 has 13 residues. The CDR3 protein is CASSFGGYTEAFF. The CDR3 region has the DNA TGTGCCAGCAGTTTTGGGGGGTACACTGAAGCTTTCTTT.

This clone was observed a few times. V gene TRBV13 combines with J gene TRBJ1-4, with D unclear. The CDR3 totals 13 residues. Trimming took off 4 bases at V and 4 bases at J, with 7 bases between the two ends. Germline-derived CDR1 and CDR2 are PRHDT and FYEKMQ (reference sequence). The DNA for the CDR3 is TGTGCCAGCAGCTCGGGAGTTAATGAAAAACTGTTTTTT. Translated, it gives CASSSGVNEKLFF.

This clone is a singleton in its sample. This chain links TRBV10-3 with TRBJ1-3; tentatively, D is TRBD1 (5 bases). Trimming removed 9 bases from V and 7 bases from J, with 13 bases in between. This CDR3 spans 12 amino acids. Germline V lookup: CDR1 ENHRY, CDR2 SYGVKD. In nucleotides, the CDR3 is TGTGCCATACAGGACGGGGGTAACACCATATATTTT. It is translated as CAIQDGGNTIYF.

The V gene is TRBV7-8, the J gene TRBJ2-3; maybe TRBD1 (5 bases). Germline CDR1 and CDR2: SGHVS and FQNEAQ. V lost 5 bases and J lost 4, with 16 bases in between. CDR3 size: 15 residues. In DNA, the CDR3 is TGTGCCAGCAGCAGCTGGAAAGGGGCTGCAGATACGCAGTATTTT. Residues: CASSSWKGAADTQYF. The complete variable domain, with remaining parts taken from reference TRBV7-8 and TRBJ2-3, reads GAGVSQSPRYKVAKRGQDVALRCDPISGHVSLFWYQQALGQGPEFLTYFQNEAQLDKSGLPSDRFFAERPEGSVSTLKIQRTQQEDSAVYLCASSSWKGAADTQYFGPGTRLTVL.

This chain connects TRBV29-1 to TRBJ2-7, with 13 bases identical to TRBD2. Germline lookup yields CDR1 SQVTM and CDR2 ANQGSEA. After removal of 6 bases from V and 4 bases from J, the junction contained 3 bases not matched to a gene. This CDR3 is built from 13 residues. In DNA form, the CDR3 reads TGCAGCGTGGGACTAGCGGGACGATACGAGCAGTACTTC. Protein: CSVGLAGRYEQYF.

This clone was seen only once. The chain couples TRBV27 to TRBJ2-1; TRBD2 agrees at 10 bases. CDR3 length equals 17 residues. The V and J ends lost 6 bases and 5 bases, in that order; junction bases with no gene match: 13. The V gene's germline CDR1 is MNHEY and CDR2 SMNVEV (reference sequence). CDR3 DNA: TGTGCCAGCAGCCCCACCCTGACTAGCGGGCGACACAATGAGCAGTTCTTC. This encodes CASSPTLTSGRHNEQFF.